This T cell receptor (beta chain) was recorded in a study of CXCR3-negative and CXCR3-positive naive CD8 T cells (dated by TCRdb to about 2019). At the level of the whole study: In total, roughly 140 million TRB reads were obtained, corresponding to roughly 1.5 +/- 0.3 million reads per library. Data from about 10 donors, pooled across two independent experiments, went into the diversity and physicochemical repertoire analyses. The TRBV-TRBJ cluster analysis covered naive subsets from five or six donors and memory cells from 3 donors.

For every CD8+ T cell subset, under 350,000 cells were flow-sorted straight into RLT lysis buffer, and each subset was sorted in triplicate. To keep memory contaminants out, a stringent definition of naive CD8+ T cells was applied: CD45RO-CCR7+CD27+CD95-. Peripheral blood mononuclear cells were isolated from buffy coats using standard density gradient centrifugation. Naive CXCR3-negative and CXCR3-positive CD8+ T cells were flow-sorted on a FACSAria III. Total RNA was extracted from sorted cells using an RNeasy Mini Kit. As regards this clonotype: Its antigen remains unidentified.

Study-level results and caveats: TRB CDR3s from CXCR3-positive naive cells showed higher hydrophobicity (lower Kidera factor 4), lower energy, and higher strength and volume indices than CXCR3-negative naive cells. Because CXCR3 expression was partially decreased after cryopreservation, freshly isolated PBMCs were used for most assays. Because surface CD5, which is linked to self-reactivity in mice, was comparable between the naive subsets, TCR interaction strength was also inferred from TRB CDR3 physicochemical properties. Within the same donor, TRBV-TRBJ usage looked similar between naive CXCR3-negative and CXCR3-positive cells, but memory cells had distinct patterns. Comparably high repertoire diversity was found in both naive subsets, whereas much lower repertoire diversity was found in memory CD8+ T cells.

Sequenced using a NextSeq 550. The Human TCR Profiling Kit (MiLaboratory) was used to make UMI-labeled 5' RACE TRB cDNA libraries. cDNA synthesis used the entire amount of extracted RNA, and PCR amplification then used the entire amount of cDNA produced. Libraries were prepared in parallel with an identical number of PCR cycles. As for the authors' bioinformatics: About 50,000 +/- 10,000 unique UMI-labeled TRB cDNA molecules per library were extracted with MIGEC and MiXCR, with at least two reads per UMI required. An average of roughly 40,000 +/- 10,000 functional in-frame TRB CDR3 nucleotide clonotypes without stop codons was found per library. After downsampling to 5000 UMI-labeled TRB molecules per sample, diversity metrics, including normalized Shannon-Wiener and Chao1, were computed in VDJtools. For the central five CDR3 residues, VDJtools calculated physicochemical properties weighted by clonotype size, namely interaction energy, strength, volume and Kidera factor 4. The reads were reprocessed in TCRdb, with one entry per CDR3 protein sequence and no accompanying DNA. The V and J calls were determined by TCRdb, not by the authors. The table for this sample records under 75,000 distinct CDR3 sequences. The ten largest account for 0.55% to 0.75% of the sample.

From cysteine to phenylalanine, the CDR3 is 16 amino acids long. No DNA sequence was recorded. Based on the germline V gene, the CDR1 and CDR2 sequences are SGHRS and YFSETQ. Material for sequencing was naive CXCR3+ CD8+ T cells from blood. In light of the paper, this sample's cell subset or site label describes: CD45RO-CCR7+CD27+CD95- naive CD8+ T cells expressing CXCR3 (TNR3+). This clonotype was sampled from a human donor in good health. Some clones in this sample may be carry-over from other donors' samples. The sequence links TRBV5-1 to TRBJ1-1. The CDR3 loop reads CASSFSSGGTNTEAFF.